The rows below give T cell receptor beta chains drawn from one sample of a study of T cell responses to AZD1222 COVID-19 vaccine. Sequenced by immunoSEQ multiplex PCR; TCRdb stores in-frame clones only, minus some. Counted here are just over 90,000 clones, approximately 92% occurring once; the ten biggest clones make up over 2%. Sequenced here: peripheral blood, sampled 28 days after the second AZD1222 dose. All receptors derive from an adult who received the AZD1222 COVID-19 vaccine. Each CDR3 is given with its conserved first and last residue. D genes are given only for firm matches. Only part of the rows carry a size: once, few, many, or a class if the clone is expanded.

>TRBJ1-1|TRBV18|-|-
CASSPRRGEAFF
TGTGCCAGCTCACCACGTAGGGGAGAAGCTTTCTTT
>TRBJ2-7|TRBV6-6|-|-
CASSYTPLSRGGEQYF
TGTGCCAGCAGTTACACCCCATTAAGTCGGGGCGGCGAGCAGTACTTC
>TRBJ2-3|TRBV7-9|-|-
CASSTRTAASTDTQYF
TGTGCCAGCAGCACACGGACGGCTGCTAGCACAGATACGCAGTATTTT
>TRBJ2-5|TRBV5-1|TRBD2|-
CASSPGLVMMETQYF
TGCGCCAGCAGCCCGGGACTAGTGATGATGGAGACCCAGTACTTC
>TRBJ1-1|TRBV7-8|-|-
CASSLALAAEAFF
TGTGCCAGCAGCTTAGCGCTGGCAGCTGAAGCTTTCTTT
>TRBJ2-6|TRBV6-6|-|-
CASSRYTPSGANVLTF
TGTGCCAGCAGTCGATACACACCCTCTGGGGCCAACGTCCTGACTTTC
>TRBJ2-3|TRBV6-4|TRBD2|few
CASSDSSGGADTQYF
TGTGCCAGCAGTGACTCTAGCGGGGGGGCAGATACGCAGTATTTT
>TRBJ1-6|TRBV29-1|TRBD1|few
CGTGTGGDNSPLHF
TGCGGAACCGGGACAGGGGGGGATAATTCACCCCTCCACTTT
>TRBJ2-1|TRBV7-8|-|-
CASSLGRVDSSKWRFF
TGTGCCAGCAGCTTAGGACGAGTGGACTCCAGCAAGTGGCGGTTCTTC
>TRBJ1-5|TRBV7-8|-|once
CASSLTTGRDQPQHF
TGTGCCAGCAGCCTAACTACAGGGCGGGACCAGCCCCAGCATTTT
>TRBJ2-7|TRBV18|TRBD2|-
CASSRTSGPAYEQYF
TGTGCCAGCTCACGCACTAGCGGGCCTGCCTACGAGCAGTACTTC
>TRBJ1-6|TRBV19|-|few
CASRALDRDNSPLHF
TGTGCCAGCCGAGCTTTGGACAGAGATAATTCACCCCTCCACTTT
>TRBJ1-5|TRBV12-5|-|-
CASGLGGFNQPQHF
TGTGCTAGTGGTTTGGGGGGCTTCAATCAGCCCCAGCATTTT
>TRBJ1-5|TRBV19|-|-
CASTLGGGRSQPQHF
TGTGCCAGTACCTTGGGCGGGGGGCGAAGTCAGCCCCAGCATTTT
>TRBJ1-1|TRBV30|-|few
CAWSVNRGSEITEAFF
TGTGCCTGGAGTGTAAATCGAGGATCGGAGATCACTGAAGCTTTCTTT
>TRBJ1-1|TRBV9|TRBD1|-
CASTRTGENTEAFF
TGTGCCAGCACCCGGACAGGGGAGAACACTGAAGCTTTCTTT
>TRBJ1-2|TRBV7-9|-|few
CAGKQQSNYGYTF
TGTGCCGGAAAACAGCAATCTAACTATGGCTACACCTTC
>TRBJ2-1|TRBV7-3|-|-
CASSSGDSFNEQFF
TGTGCCAGCAGCTCGGGGGACAGCTTCAATGAGCAGTTCTTC
>TRBJ1-1|TRBV5-1|-|-
CASSLDLNTEAFF
TGCGCCAGCAGCTTGGACCTTAACACTGAAGCTTTCTTT
>TRBJ2-3|TRBV10-2|TRBD2|-
CASTGNSGRLDTQYF
TGCGCCAGCACCGGGAACAGCGGGAGATTAGATACGCAGTATTTT
>TRBJ1-6|TRBV30|-|-
CAWSVQNSPLHF
TGTGCCTGGAGTGTACAAAATTCACCCCTCCACTTT
>TRBJ2-7|TRBV7-9|-|-
CASSLSAAFSYEQYF
TGTGCCAGCAGCTTATCAGCGGCCTTCTCCTACGAGCAGTACTTC
>TRBJ2-1|TRBV19|-|-
CASNEDFEPYNEQFF
TGTGCCAGTAACGAAGATTTTGAGCCCTACAATGAGCAGTTCTTC
>TRBJ1-5|TRBV28|-|-
CASSPAHMGMRPQHF
TGTGCCAGCAGTCCCGCTCACATGGGAATGAGGCCCCAGCATTTT
>TRBJ2-3|TRBV7-2|TRBD2|-
CASSLGLAGGWADTQYF
TGTGCCAGCAGCTTAGGTCTCGCGGGGGGGTGGGCAGATACGCAGTATTTT
>TRBJ2-7|TRBV3-1/TRBV3-2|TRBD2|-
CASATRGAGGYEQYF
TGTGCCAGCGCCACACGGGGGGCGGGAGGGTACGAGCAGTACTTC
>TRBJ1-1|TRBV3-1/TRBV3-2|-|-
CASSQEGTLLEAFF
TGTGCCAGCAGCCAAGAGGGAACCCTCTTAGAAGCTTTCTTT
>TRBJ2-3|TRBV4-2|-|-
CASSQDLHSPDTQYF
TGTGCCAGCAGCCAAGATCTCCACAGTCCAGATACGCAGTATTTT
>TRBJ1-5|TRBV7-2|-|-
CASSLAVGSQPQHF
TGTGCCAGCAGCTTAGCAGTAGGGAGTCAGCCCCAGCATTTT
>TRBJ1-1|TRBV5-1|-|-
CASSLTSMNTEAFF
TGCGCCAGCAGCCTTACAAGTATGAACACTGAAGCTTTCTTT
>TRBJ2-1|TRBV20-1|-|-
CSASSVGVSYNEQFF
TGCAGTGCTAGTTCGGTGGGAGTCTCCTACAATGAGCAGTTCTTC
>TRBJ2-7|TRBV23-1|-|-
CASSRLGPSSYEQYF
TGCGCCAGCAGTCGCCTGGGACCGAGCTCCTACGAGCAGTACTTC
>TRBJ1-5|TRBV10-3|-|-
CAISVQGDQPQHF
TGTGCCATCAGCGTACAGGGTGACCAGCCCCAGCATTTT
>TRBJ2-7|TRBV12-3/TRBV12-4|-|-
CASSPLDAEQYF
TGTGCCAGCAGCCCCCTGGACGCCGAGCAGTACTTC
>TRBJ1-2|TRBV2|-|-
CASSDQGPALGGYTF
TGTGCCAGCAGTGATCAGGGGCCGGCTTTAGGTGGCTACACCTTC